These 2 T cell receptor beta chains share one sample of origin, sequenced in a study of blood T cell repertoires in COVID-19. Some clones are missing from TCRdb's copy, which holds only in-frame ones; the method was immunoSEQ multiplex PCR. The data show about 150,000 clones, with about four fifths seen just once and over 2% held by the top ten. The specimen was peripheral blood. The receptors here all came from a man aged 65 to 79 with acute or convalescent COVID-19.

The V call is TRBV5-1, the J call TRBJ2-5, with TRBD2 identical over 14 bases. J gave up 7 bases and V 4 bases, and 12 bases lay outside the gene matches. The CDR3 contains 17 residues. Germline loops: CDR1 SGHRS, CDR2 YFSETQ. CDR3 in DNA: TGCGCCAGCAGCGTTCCTCCGGGACTAGCGGGAGAGGGGACCCAGTACTTC. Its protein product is CASSVPPGLAGEGTQYF.

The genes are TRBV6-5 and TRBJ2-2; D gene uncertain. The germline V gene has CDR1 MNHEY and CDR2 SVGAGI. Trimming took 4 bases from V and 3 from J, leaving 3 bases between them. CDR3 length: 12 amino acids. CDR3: CASSSDTGELFF. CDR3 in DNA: TGTGCCAGCAGTTCCGACACCGGGGAGCTGTTTTTT.